The rows below give T cell receptor beta chains drawn from one sample of a study of cytomegalovirus exposure and HLA in healthy donors. Repertoires were generated with immunoSEQ multiplex PCR, while TCRdb's copy carries only in-frame clones and drops some. The table includes about 150,000 clones, about two thirds detected once. Sequencing was carried out using PBMCs. Source of these receptors: a man aged 25 to 45 in good health and CMV-seropositive. The CDR3 runs from the conserved cysteine through the conserved F or W. The order of the fields is clone size, J gene, V gene, D gene, CDR3 protein, CDR3 DNA. D genes are given only for firm matches. Rows may omit the clone size; those that give it use once, few, many or a size class.

- | TRBJ2-3 | TRBV7-2 | TRBD2 | CASSLGTSGRLYTDTQYF | TGTGCCAGCAGCTTAGGGACTAGCGGGAGGCTTTACACAGATACGCAGTATTTT
once | TRBJ2-1 | TRBV11-2 | TRBD1 | CASSLRTGTYNEQFF | TGTGCCAGCAGCTTACGGACAGGGACCTACAATGAGCAGTTCTTC
few | TRBJ2-7 | TRBV28 | TRBD1 | CASTGGTGAAYEQYF | TGTGCCAGCACTGGAGGGACAGGGGCGGCGTACGAGCAGTACTTC
- | TRBJ2-7 | TRBV6-5 | - | CASSRGTSGGSRQYF | TGTGCCAGCAGCCGGGGGACATCGGGCGGGAGTCGCCAGTACTTC
few | TRBJ2-1 | TRBV11-2 | - | CASSQGTLERYNEQFF | TGTGCCAGCAGCCAAGGGACTTTAGAGCGATACAATGAGCAGTTCTTC
few | TRBJ2-5 | TRBV28 | TRBD1 | CASSAGQGMVTQYF | TGTGCCAGCTCTGCCGGACAGGGGATGGTGACCCAGTACTTC
- | TRBJ1-1 | TRBV29-1 | TRBD1 | CSVAQGVEAFF | TGCAGCGTTGCCCAGGGGGTGGAAGCTTTCTTT
few | TRBJ2-2 | TRBV7-2 | - | CASSPGGDIATGELFF | TGTGCCAGCAGCCCGGGTGGTGATATCGCCACCGGGGAGCTGTTTTTT
- | TRBJ2-1 | TRBV18 | - | CASSPPLATYNEQFF | TGTGCCAGCTCACCACCCCTAGCTACCTACAATGAGCAGTTCTTC
once | TRBJ2-2 | TRBV11-2 | - | CASSLGRNTGITGELFF | TGTGCCAGCAGCTTAGGTCGCAACACAGGGATCACCGGGGAGCTGTTTTTT
few | TRBJ1-1 | TRBV6-1 | - | CASSEQSRAEAFF | TGTGCCAGCAGTGAACAATCCCGGGCTGAAGCTTTCTTT
once | TRBJ1-3 | TRBV5-6 | TRBD1 | CASSLDRGLFDYTIYF | TGTGCCAGCAGCTTGGACAGGGGGCTCTTCGATTACACCATATATTTT
- | TRBJ2-7 | TRBV5-1 | TRBD2 | CASSLRGLAGVYEQYF | TGCGCCAGCAGCTTGAGGGGACTAGCGGGAGTTTACGAGCAGTACTTC
once | TRBJ2-1 | TRBV29-1 | TRBD2 | CSVSSGIIDEQFF | TGCAGCGTTTCTAGCGGGATTATCGATGAGCAGTTCTTC
- | TRBJ2-3 | TRBV27 | - | CASKEYDDTQYF | TGTGCCAGCAAGGAGTATGACGATACGCAGTATTTT
- | TRBJ1-3 | TRBV4-2 | - | CASSQQDSGSSGNTIYF | TGTGCCAGCAGCCAGCAAGACTCGGGTAGCTCTGGAAACACCATATATTTT
- | TRBJ1-2 | TRBV30 | - | CAWSDQGLDGYTF | TGTGCCTGGAGTGACCAGGGGCTAGATGGCTACACCTTC
- | TRBJ2-7 | TRBV7-9 | TRBD1 | CASSLEGQHYEQYF | TGTGCCAGCAGCTTAGAGGGACAGCACTACGAGCAGTACTTC
- | TRBJ1-2 | TRBV10-2 | - | CASRGDGYTF | TGCGCCAGCAGAGGAGATGGCTACACCTTC
- | TRBJ2-5 | TRBV7-8 | TRBD2 | CASSFLAGGQETQYF | TGTGCCAGCAGCTTTTTAGCGGGAGGTCAAGAGACCCAGTACTTC
few | TRBJ2-3 | TRBV6-5 | TRBD2 | CASCAQAGSTDTQYF | TGTGCCAGCTGCGCCCAAGCGGGAAGCACAGATACGCAGTATTTT
- | TRBJ2-7 | TRBV6-5 | TRBD1 | CASSYSDRFHYEQYF | TGTGCCAGCAGTTACTCGGACAGGTTCCACTACGAGCAGTACTTC
- | TRBJ2-3 | TRBV5-4 | TRBD1 | CASSSTGVDTQYF | TGTGCCAGCAGCTCGACAGGGGTAGATACGCAGTATTTT
- | TRBJ2-1 | TRBV2 | TRBD2 | CASSEVPSGSSYNEQFF | TGTGCCAGCAGTGAAGTTCCTAGCGGTAGCTCCTACAATGAGCAGTTCTTC
once | TRBJ2-7 | TRBV9 | - | CASSADRAPYEQYF | TGTGCCAGCAGCGCCGACAGAGCCCCCTACGAGCAGTACTTC
- | TRBJ1-3 | TRBV7-6 | - | CASSPGTGGNTIYF | TGTGCCAGCAGCCCCGGAACAGGAGGAAACACCATATATTTT
- | TRBJ2-7 | TRBV7-2 | TRBD1 | CASSLGASRGQGNYEQYF | TGTGCCAGCAGCTTAGGCGCCTCTCGGGGACAGGGGAACTACGAGCAGTACTTC
- | TRBJ2-7 | TRBV4-1 | TRBD2 | CASSPLEAGGSYEQYF | TGCGCCAGCAGCCCCTTGGAAGCGGGAGGTTCCTACGAGCAGTACTTC
- | TRBJ1-2 | TRBV12-5 | - | CASGLVLGGFVGYTF | TGTGCTAGTGGTTTGGTACTAGGAGGGTTCGTTGGCTACACCTTC
- | TRBJ2-7 | TRBV30 | - | CAWSALGGYEQYF | TGTGCCTGGAGTGCACTCGGAGGGTACGAGCAGTACTTC
- | TRBJ1-2 | TRBV27 | TRBD1 | CASSGTAILGIDGYTF | TGTGCCAGCAGTGGGACAGCTATCCTTGGTATCGATGGCTACACCTTC
- | TRBJ1-2 | TRBV30 | TRBD1 | CAWSRKTGVHGYTF | TGTGCCTGGAGCCGAAAGACAGGGGTCCATGGCTACACCTTC
- | TRBJ2-7 | TRBV4-2 | - | CASSQDQGTLEQYF | TGTGCCAGCAGCCAAGACCAGGGGACCCTCGAGCAGTACTTC
- | TRBJ2-3 | TRBV7-7 | TRBD1 | CASSLGAGGEDTQYF | TGTGCTAGCAGCTTAGGTGCAGGGGGCGAGGATACGCAGTATTTT
- | TRBJ2-4 | TRBV12-2 | - | CASRLDWREEVVKNIQYF | TGTGCAAGTCGCTTAGACTGGCGGGAGGAGGTTGTCAAAAACATTCAGTACTTC
- | TRBJ2-3 | TRBV7-3 | - | CASSPVGDTQYF | TGTGCCAGCAGCCCCGTCGGAGATACGCAGTATTTT
- | TRBJ2-7 | TRBV27 | TRBD2 | CASTRTSLTYSYEQYF | TGTGCCAGCACCCGGACTAGCCTGACCTACTCCTACGAGCAGTACTTC
few | TRBJ1-4 | TRBV4-1 | - | CASSQSGSVDEKLFF | TGCGCCAGCAGCCAATCGGGGTCAGTAGATGAAAAACTGTTTTTT
few | TRBJ2-3 | TRBV27 | - | CASSLFWRTDTQYF | TGTGCCAGCAGTTTATTTTGGAGGACAGATACGCAGTATTTT
- | TRBJ2-3 | TRBV30 | TRBD2 | CAWNPTSGGTDTQYF | TGTGCCTGGAACCCGACTAGCGGGGGCACAGATACGCAGTATTTT
- | TRBJ2-3 | TRBV30 | TRBD1 | CAWSGIGQGTDTQYF | TGTGCCTGGAGTGGGATCGGACAGGGGACAGATACGCAGTATTTT
- | TRBJ1-4 | TRBV4-2 | - | CASSQDRDTANEKLFF | TGTGCCAGCAGCCAGGACCGGGACACGGCTAATGAAAAACTGTTTTTT
few | TRBJ2-6 | TRBV6-1 | - | CASSEAGGTADLESGANVLTF | TGTGCCAGCAGTGAAGCTGGGGGGACGGCGGATCTCGAGTCTGGGGCCAACGTCCTGACTTTC
once | TRBJ1-3 | TRBV7-8 | - | CASRRTGPSGNTIYF | TGTGCCAGCAGACGCACAGGGCCCTCTGGAAACACCATATATTTT
- | TRBJ2-1 | TRBV18 | TRBD1 | CASSPDGQGHEQFF | TGTGCCAGCTCACCCGATGGACAGGGTCATGAGCAGTTCTTC
few | TRBJ1-3 | TRBV5-6 | - | CASSLDRGNTIYF | TGTGCCAGCAGCCTCGACAGGGGAAACACCATATATTTT
few | TRBJ2-3 | TRBV27 | - | CASKTLNDFTDTQYF | TGTGCCAGCAAGACTTTGAACGACTTTACAGATACGCAGTATTTT
- | TRBJ1-2 | TRBV13 | - | CASSPRQAGYTF | TGTGCCAGCAGCCCGAGACAGGCCGGCTACACCTTC
- | TRBJ2-3 | TRBV2 | - | CASSLDTYLGGSTDTQYF | TGTGCCAGCAGCCTTGATACGTATTTAGGCGGGAGCACAGATACGCAGTATTTT
- | TRBJ1-2 | TRBV5-5 | - | CASSQAWTENYGYTF | TGTGCCAGCAGCCAGGCCTGGACAGAGAACTATGGCTACACCTTC
- | TRBJ1-5 | TRBV28 | - | CASSLDRYNQPQHF | TGTGCCAGCAGTTTGGACAGATACAATCAGCCCCAGCATTTT